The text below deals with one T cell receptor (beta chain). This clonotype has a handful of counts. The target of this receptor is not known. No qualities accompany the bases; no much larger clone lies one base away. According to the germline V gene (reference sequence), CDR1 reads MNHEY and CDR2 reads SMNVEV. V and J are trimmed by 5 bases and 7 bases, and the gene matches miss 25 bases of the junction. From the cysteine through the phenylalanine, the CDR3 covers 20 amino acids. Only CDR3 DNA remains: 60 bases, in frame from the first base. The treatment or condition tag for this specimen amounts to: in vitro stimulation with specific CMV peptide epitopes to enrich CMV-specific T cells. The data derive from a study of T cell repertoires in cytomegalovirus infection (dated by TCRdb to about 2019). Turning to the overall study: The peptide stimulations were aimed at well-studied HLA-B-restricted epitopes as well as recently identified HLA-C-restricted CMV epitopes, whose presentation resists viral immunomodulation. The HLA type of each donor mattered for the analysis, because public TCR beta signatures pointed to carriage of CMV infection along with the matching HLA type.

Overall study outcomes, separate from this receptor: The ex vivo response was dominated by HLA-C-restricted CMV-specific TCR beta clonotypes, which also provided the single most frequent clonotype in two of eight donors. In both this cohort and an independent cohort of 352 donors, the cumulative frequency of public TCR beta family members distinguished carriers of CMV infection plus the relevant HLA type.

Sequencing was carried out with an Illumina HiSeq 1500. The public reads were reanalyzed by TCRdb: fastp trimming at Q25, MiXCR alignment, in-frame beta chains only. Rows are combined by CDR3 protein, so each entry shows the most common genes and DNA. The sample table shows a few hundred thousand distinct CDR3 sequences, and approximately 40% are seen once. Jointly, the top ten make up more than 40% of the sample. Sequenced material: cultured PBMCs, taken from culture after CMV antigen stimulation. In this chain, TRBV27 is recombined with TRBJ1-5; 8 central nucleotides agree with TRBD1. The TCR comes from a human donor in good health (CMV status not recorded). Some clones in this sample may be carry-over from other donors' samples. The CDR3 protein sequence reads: CASSPIVGTGSIQGEQPQHF. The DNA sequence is TGTGCCAGCAGTCCCATCGTCGGGACAGGTTCCATCCAGGGTGAGCAGCCCCAGCATTTT.